This T cell receptor (beta chain) emerged from a study of blood T cell repertoires in COVID-19. Study overall: Sites in the United States, Italy and Spain provided acute and convalescent COVID-19 samples. The analysed material was cDNA or gDNA that came from T cells, B-cell-depleted T cells, or PBMCs.

Assay: immunoSEQ multiplex PCR; the TCRdb copy retains only in-frame clones and omits some. The data show 250,000 or so clones, with about 80% seen just once and approximately 3.2% held by the top ten. Trimming removed 1 base from V and 6 bases from J; junction bases left unmatched: 2. This CDR3 has 13 amino acids. Germline assignment: CDR1 SGHTA and CDR2 FQGNSA. Sequencing was done on a sample of peripheral blood. The rearrangement links TRBV7-2 to TRBJ2-7; TRBD2 matches 8 bases. This receptor was obtained from a woman of 80 years or more with acute or convalescent COVID-19. The CDR3 DNA sequence: TGTGCCAGCAGCTTAGACGGGGGGGGCGAGCAGTACTTC. It is translated as CASSLDGGGEQYF.